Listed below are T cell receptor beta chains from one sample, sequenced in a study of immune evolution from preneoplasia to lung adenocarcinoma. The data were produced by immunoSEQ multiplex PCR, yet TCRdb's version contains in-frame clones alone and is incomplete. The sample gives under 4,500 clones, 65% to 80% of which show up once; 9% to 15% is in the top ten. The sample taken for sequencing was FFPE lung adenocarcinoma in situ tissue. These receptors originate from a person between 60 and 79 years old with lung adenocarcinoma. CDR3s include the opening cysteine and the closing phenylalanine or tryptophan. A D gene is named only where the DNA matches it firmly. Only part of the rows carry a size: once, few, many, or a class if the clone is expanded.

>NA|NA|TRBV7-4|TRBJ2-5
TGTGCCAGCAGCTCCGTTACGGGACAACAAGAGACCCAGTACTTC
CASSSVTGQQETQYF
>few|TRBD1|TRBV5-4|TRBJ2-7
TGTGCCAGCAGCGAGGGACAGGGATTCTCCTACGAGCAGTACTTC
CASSEGQGFSYEQYF
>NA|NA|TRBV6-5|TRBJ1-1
TGTGCCAGCGCCCCCCCTACAGGGAACACTGAAGCTTTCTTT
CASAPPTGNTEAFF
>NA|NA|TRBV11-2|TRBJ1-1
TGTGCCAGCAGCGGGCCACCGAACACTGAAGCTTTCTTT
CASSGPPNTEAFF
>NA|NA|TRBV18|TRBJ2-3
TGTGCCAGCTCACCTAGGGTTTCGGTTACAGATACGCAGTATTTT
CASSPRVSVTDTQYF
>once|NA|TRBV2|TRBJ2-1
TGTGCCAGCAGTCCTAGACCCGTGAATGAGCAGTTCTTC
CASSPRPVNEQFF
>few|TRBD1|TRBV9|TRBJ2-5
TGTGCCAGCAGCTTTGACCGGGACAGGGGTTTGCAAGAGACCCAGTACTTC
CASSFDRDRGLQETQYF
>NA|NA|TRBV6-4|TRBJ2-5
TGTACCAGCAGTGACTCGGGGCAAGAGACCCAGTACTTC
CTSSDSGQETQYF
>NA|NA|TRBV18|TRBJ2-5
TGTGCCAGCTCTACCGGGAGCAGGGTGAAGACCCAGTACTTC
CASSTGSRVKTQYF
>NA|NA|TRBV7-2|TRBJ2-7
TGTGCCAGCAGCTTAGTACGGGGGAGCTCCTACGAGCAGTACTTC
CASSLVRGSSYEQYF
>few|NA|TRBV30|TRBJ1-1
TGTGCCTGGACCCCCAGGGTCACTGAAGCTTTCTTT
CAWTPRVTEAFF
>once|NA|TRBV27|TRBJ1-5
TGTGCCAGCAGTTCAGGGGAGAACAATCAGCCCCAGCATTTT
CASSSGENNQPQHF
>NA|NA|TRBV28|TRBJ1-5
TGTGCCAGCAGTTTATCCCGGGGCAGGACAAGCAATCAGCCCCAGCATTTT
CASSLSRGRTSNQPQHF
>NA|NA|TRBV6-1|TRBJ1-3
TGTGTTAGCAGGAGGGGCAGGGACTCTGGAAACACCATATATTTT
CVSRRGRDSGNTIYF
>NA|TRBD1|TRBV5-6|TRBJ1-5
TGTGCCAGCAGCTGGGGGGGACAGGGGATGAATCAGCCCCAGCATTTT
CASSWGGQGMNQPQHF
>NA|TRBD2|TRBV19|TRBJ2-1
TGTGCCAGTAGTTCTAGCGGGGGGTTTTTATATGAGCAGTTCTTC
CASSSSGGFLYEQFF
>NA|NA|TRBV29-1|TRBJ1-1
TGCAGCGCATCGGTGAACACTGAAGCTTTCTTT
CSASVNTEAFF
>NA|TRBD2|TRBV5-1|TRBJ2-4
TGCGCCAGCAGCACTAGCGGGGGGGCCGGAAACATTCAGTACTTC
CASSTSGGAGNIQYF
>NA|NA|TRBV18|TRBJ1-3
TGTGCCAGCTCACCACCAAATTTCTCGCCAGACTCTGGAAACACCATATATTTT
CASSPPNFSPDSGNTIYF
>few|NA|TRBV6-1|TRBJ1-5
TGTGCCAGCAGGAGTCAAGGGCAGGGTGTTCAGCCCCAGCATTTT
CASRSQGQGVQPQHF
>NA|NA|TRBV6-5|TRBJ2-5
TGTGCCAGCAGTTACCCAGAGACCCAGTACTTC
CASSYPETQYF
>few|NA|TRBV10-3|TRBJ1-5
TGTGCCACCCATCCCAGCGTCGAGAGCAATCAGCCCCAGCATTTT
CATHPSVESNQPQHF
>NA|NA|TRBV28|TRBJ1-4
TGTGCCAGCGGAAATGAAAAACTGTTTTTT
CASGNEKLFF
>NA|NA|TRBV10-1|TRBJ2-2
TGCGCCAGCTCCGAAGGGACGGCAAACGGGGAGCTGTTTTTT
CASSEGTANGELFF
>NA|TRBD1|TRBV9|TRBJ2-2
TGTGCCAGCAGCGCCCGGACAGGGACCGGGGAGCTGTTTTTT
CASSARTGTGELFF
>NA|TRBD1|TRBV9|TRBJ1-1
TGTGCCAGCAGCACCTCCGGGACAGGGTACACTGAAGCTTTCTTT
CASSTSGTGYTEAFF
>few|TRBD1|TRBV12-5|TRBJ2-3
TGTGCTAGCTGGGACAGCAACACAGATACGCAGTATTTT
CASWDSNTDTQYF